This is a list of T cell receptor beta chains from one sample in a study of T-cell reconstitution after alpha-beta-depleted transplantation in children. One entry per CDR3 protein results from TCRdb running MiXCR on the PCR reads. This table has about 240,000 distinct CDR3 sequences, 12% appearing once. The sample in question was PBMCs from the stem cell graft donor, obtained from the stem cell graft. The source is a human donor who donated a stem cell graft to a child with acute lymphoblastic leukemia. The CDR3 runs from the conserved cysteine through the conserved F or W. A D gene is named only where the DNA matches it firmly. Clone size, where shown, is once, few, many, or a class for clones that have expanded.

-	TRBV6-1	16	many	TRBJ2-5	TGTGCCAGCAGGGCTAGAAACCCCTCAGGGCGGGAGACCCAGTACTTC	CASRARNPSGRETQYF
-	TRBV29-1	13	many	TRBJ2-3	TGCAGCGTTGTGGGGGCCCGCACAGATACGCAGTATTTT	CSVVGARTDTQYF
-	TRBV4-1	15	few	TRBJ1-5	TGCGCCAGCAGCCAAGGGGGGCAGGCGGGTCGGCCCCAGCATTTT	CASSQGGQAGRPQHF
TRBD1	TRBV7-8	14	-	TRBJ2-7	TGTGCCAGCAGCTTAGTCACAGGGGTCTACGAGCAGTACTTC	CASSLVTGVYEQYF
-	TRBV18	13	few	TRBJ2-4	TGTGCCACCGAGGGGTCGGCCAAAAACATTCAGTACTTC	CATEGSAKNIQYF
-	TRBV19	13	-	TRBJ1-5	TGTGCCAGTAAAGAAGGGTACAATCAGCCCCAGCATTTT	CASKEGYNQPQHF
-	TRBV20-1	14	many	TRBJ1-5	TGCAGTGCTAGTAGAGGCCAGGGCTATCAGCCCCAGCATTTT	CSASRGQGYQPQHF
-	TRBV5-1	16	-	TRBJ2-7	TGCGCCAGCAGCTTGGTGGCCGGGGGGCCCTCCTACGAGCAGTACTTC	CASSLVAGGPSYEQYF
-	TRBV5-5	14	few	TRBJ2-1	TGTGCCAGCAGCTTGGTTAACAGGGACAATGAGCAGTTCTTC	CASSLVNRDNEQFF
-	TRBV4-2	14	few	TRBJ2-1	TGTGCCAGCAGCCAAGAGAAGCGGTTACATGAGCAGTTCTTC	CASSQEKRLHEQFF
-	TRBV11-2	11	many	TRBJ2-1	TGTGCCAGCGCGGGTTACAATGAGCAGTTCTTC	CASAGYNEQFF
TRBD2	TRBV15	15	many	TRBJ2-3	TGTGCCACCCAGGGACTAGCGGGGAGCACAGATACGCAGTATTTT	CATQGLAGSTDTQYF
TRBD1	TRBV7-9	17	many	TRBJ1-1	TGTGCCAGCAGCCGAGGACAGGGGGCTTATTCGGATTCTGAAGCTTTCTTT	CASSRGQGAYSDSEAFF
-	TRBV7-2	18	few	TRBJ2-6	TGTGCCAGCAGCTTACCAGGCGCCTATATCTCTGGGGCCAACGTCCTGACTTTC	CASSLPGAYISGANVLTF
-	TRBV5-5	17	many	TRBJ2-7	TGTGCCAGCAGCTTGGGACCGGAGCAGGCATTGACCTACGAGCAGTACTTC	CASSLGPEQALTYEQYF
-	TRBV5-1	13	many	TRBJ1-6	TGCGCCAGCGGGGACAATCGAGAATCACCCCTCCACTTT	CASGDNRESPLHF
-	TRBV20-1	14	many	TRBJ2-5	TGCAGTGCCCCATCAGGGGTTCTTCAAGAGACCCAGTACTTC	CSAPSGVLQETQYF
TRBD2	TRBV6-5	15	few	TRBJ2-6	TGTGCCAGCAGTTGGGGGGGTTCTGGGGCCAACGTCCTGACTTTC	CASSWGGSGANVLTF
-	TRBV5-1	13	many	TRBJ2-7	TGCGCCAGCAGCTTCGGTCTGACCTACGAGCAGTACTTC	CASSFGLTYEQYF
-	TRBV7-9	15	many	TRBJ1-6	TGTGCCAGCAGCGCCCGGAGGCGGGATAATTCACCCCTCCACTTT	CASSARRRDNSPLHF
TRBD2	TRBV20-1	15	-	TRBJ2-3	TGCAGTGGCGGGCGGGGGGGCCCTAGCACAGATACGCAGTATTTT	CSGGRGGPSTDTQYF
TRBD2	TRBV19	15	many	TRBJ2-1	TGTGCCAGTAGTATGATTACGGGAGGACACAATGAGCAGTTCTTC	CASSMITGGHNEQFF
TRBD1	TRBV29-1	11	many	TRBJ1-2	TGCAGCGTGCTCAAGGACAGGGTCTACACCTTC	CSVLKDRVYTF
TRBD1	TRBV19	17	-	TRBJ2-1	TGTGCCAGTAGCCCAACCCCGGGACAGGGGGCCATCAATGAGCAGTTCTTC	CASSPTPGQGAINEQFF
-	TRBV5-1	13	many	TRBJ2-3	TGCGCCAGCACGGGACCAGAGACAGATACGCAGTATTTT	CASTGPETDTQYF
-	TRBV5-6	14	once	TRBJ2-3	TGTGCCAGCAGCTTGGTGGGACTGCCAGATACGCAGTATTTT	CASSLVGLPDTQYF
TRBD2	TRBV15	14	many	TRBJ2-3	TGTGCCACCAGTGTAGCGGGAACAACAGATACGCAGTATTTT	CATSVAGTTDTQYF
TRBD1	TRBV10-3	15	many	TRBJ1-5	TGTGCCATCAGTGAGTCAGGGGGCAGTGATCAGCCCCAGCATTTT	CAISESGGSDQPQHF
-	TRBV12-3/TRBV12-4	14	many	TRBJ1-1	TGTGCCAGCAGTTTAACGCAGGGTTACACTGAAGCTTTCTTT	CASSLTQGYTEAFF
TRBD2	TRBV4-1	19	-	TRBJ2-5	TGCGCCAGCAGCCCCACCTCGAGCGGGAGGACCGACCGTTCTGGGACCCAGTACTTC	CASSPTSSGRTDRSGTQYF
-	TRBV7-8	13	many	TRBJ2-1	TGTGCCAGCAGCCCGGAGGGCCGTAATGAGCAGTTCTTC	CASSPEGRNEQFF
-	TRBV5-1	15	many	TRBJ2-3	TGCGCCAGCAGCTTGGCCGCGAGGGGGACAGATACGCAGTATTTT	CASSLAARGTDTQYF
-	TRBV12-3/TRBV12-4	12	many	TRBJ2-2	TGTGCCAGCACCCGGGAAACCGGGGAGCTGTTTTTT	CASTRETGELFF
-	TRBV6-2/TRBV6-3	12	many	TRBJ2-2	TGTGCCAGCAGGACAGGACCCCTGGAGCTGTTTTTT	CASRTGPLELFF
-	TRBV6-1	12	many	TRBJ1-2	TGTGCCAGCCTAGCAGGGGCAAATGGCTACACCTTC	CASLAGANGYTF
TRBD2	TRBV4-2	16	few	TRBJ2-3	TGTGCCAGCAGCCGCCTAGCGGGGGAGGGCACAGATACGCAGTATTTT	CASSRLAGEGTDTQYF
TRBD2	TRBV4-3	13	-	TRBJ2-7	TGCGCCAGCAGCCCGACGGGGGGGCTCGAGCAGTACTTC	CASSPTGGLEQYF
TRBD1	TRBV12-3/TRBV12-4	16	-	TRBJ1-1	TGTGCCAGCGGGGAGTGGACAGGGGGACTGAACACTGAAGCTTTCTTT	CASGEWTGGLNTEAFF
-	TRBV6-4	15	many	TRBJ2-3	TGTGCCAGCAGTCCCGTACCCGGGTCCTCAGATACGCAGTATTTT	CASSPVPGSSDTQYF
-	TRBV6-5	14	many	TRBJ2-3	TGTGCCAGCAGTTACCCGGGTAGCACAGATACGCAGTATTTT	CASSYPGSTDTQYF